These T cell receptor beta chains were read from a single sample in a study of blood T cell repertoires in COVID-19. Generated by immunoSEQ multiplex PCR, the TCRdb table keeps only in-frame clones and is missing some. The sample carries some 190,000 clones, approximately 84% recorded once. The material sequenced was PBMCs or T cells enriched from blood (not recorded which). The receptors were gathered from a woman aged 25 to 39 who had recovered from COVID-19. Both conserved end residues are trimmed from each CDR3. D genes are given only for firm matches. Size values are once, few and many counts, or a class for expanded clones, and some rows have none.

D: TRBD1; size: NA; V: TRBV2; length: 11; J: TRBJ1-1; CDR3: ASMGQGNTEAF
D: NA; size: NA; V: TRBV6-5; length: 11; J: TRBJ1-1; CDR3: ASSSSANTEAF
D: TRBD1; size: many; V: TRBV6-5; length: 12; J: TRBJ1-1; CDR3: ASRGMTGLGEAF
D: TRBD1; size: NA; V: TRBV10-3; length: 12; J: TRBJ2-7; CDR3: AVRVGGSSYEQY
D: NA; size: NA; V: TRBV5-1; length: 12; J: TRBJ1-1; CDR3: ASSPGQPLTEAF
D: TRBD2; size: NA; V: TRBV4-2; length: 14; J: TRBJ2-7; CDR3: ASSPGTSGRSYEQY
D: TRBD1; size: NA; V: TRBV19; length: 13; J: TRBJ1-6; CDR3: ASSSAGTGNSPLH
D: NA; size: NA; V: TRBV30; length: 11; J: TRBJ2-2; CDR3: AWRFVAPGELF
D: TRBD2; size: NA; V: TRBV28; length: 12; J: TRBJ2-3; CDR3: ASSLRLAEDTQY
D: NA; size: NA; V: TRBV19; length: 14; J: TRBJ2-1; CDR3: ASSMRSPQIYNEQF